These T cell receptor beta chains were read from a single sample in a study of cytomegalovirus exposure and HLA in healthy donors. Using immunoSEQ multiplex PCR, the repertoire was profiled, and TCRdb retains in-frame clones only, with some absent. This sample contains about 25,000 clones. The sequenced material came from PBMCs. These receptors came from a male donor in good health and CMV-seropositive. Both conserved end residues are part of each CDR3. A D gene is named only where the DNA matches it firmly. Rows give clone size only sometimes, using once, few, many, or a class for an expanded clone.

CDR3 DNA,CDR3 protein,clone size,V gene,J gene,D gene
TGTGCCAGCACTCCGTCAGGGGACTATGGCTACACCTTC,CASTPSGDYGYTF,.,TRBV6-5,TRBJ1-2,.
TGTGCCAGCAGCCAAGGGAGGCACACTGAAGCTTTCTTT,CASSQGRHTEAFF,.,TRBV14,TRBJ1-1,.
TGTGCCAGCCGAGGGGGCGCGGGGGGCTACGAGCAGTACTTC,CASRGGAGGYEQYF,.,TRBV6-1,TRBJ2-7,.
TGTGCCAGTAGTATGAACTGGGGGGGGAAACAGCCCCAGCATTTT,CASSMNWGGKQPQHF,.,TRBV19,TRBJ1-5,.
TGTGCCAGCAGTAGTGGGACAGGGGGCCGTGCTGAAGCTTTCTTT,CASSSGTGGRAEAFF,.,TRBV28,TRBJ1-1,TRBD1
TGTGCCAGCAGCCAAGGGGACAGGGGCGGCCCCTCTAGAGCTTTCTTT,CASSQGDRGGPSRAFF,.,TRBV4-2,TRBJ1-1,TRBD1
TGTGCCAGCAGTCACGGAGGGGGGGGACCCTACGAGCAGTACTTC,CASSHGGGGPYEQYF,.,TRBV7-2,TRBJ2-7,.
TGTGCCAGCAGCTTAGGGTCTTCGGGGGAGGGGGGGACTGAAGCTTTCTTT,CASSLGSSGEGGTEAFF,.,TRBV7-8,TRBJ1-1,.
TGTGCCAGCAGACTACCGGGACAGGGGTACAATGAGCAGTTCTTC,CASRLPGQGYNEQFF,.,TRBV6-6,TRBJ2-1,TRBD1
TGTGCCAGCAGCTTGGGACAGACTAGATCCTATGGCTACACCTTC,CASSLGQTRSYGYTF,.,TRBV7-9,TRBJ1-2,TRBD1
TGTGCCTGGAGCTTTAAAGAAGCTTTCTTT,CAWSFKEAFF,.,TRBV30,TRBJ1-1,.
TGTGCCAGCAGGCCGGTGAGCTCCTACAATGAGCAGTTCTTC,CASRPVSSYNEQFF,.,TRBV28,TRBJ2-1,.
TGTGCCAGCAGTGAAGTCGGGGGGCACCAAGAGACCCAGTACTTC,CASSEVGGHQETQYF,.,TRBV6-1,TRBJ2-5,.
TGCGCCAGCAGCCAAGATTGGACAGTTTCCTACAATGAGCAGTTCTTC,CASSQDWTVSYNEQFF,medium-sized,TRBV4-3,TRBJ2-1,.
TGCAGCGTTGAAGGCCCTCCGGGACAGATGACCTACGAGCAGTACTTC,CSVEGPPGQMTYEQYF,.,TRBV29-1,TRBJ2-7,TRBD1
TGTGCCAGCAGCTTAGACACTTACACCGGGGAGCTGTTTTTT,CASSLDTYTGELFF,.,TRBV7-3,TRBJ2-2,.
TGCGCCAGCAGCTTGTCAGGGCGGTACGAGCAGTACTTC,CASSLSGRYEQYF,.,TRBV5-1,TRBJ2-7,.
TGCGCCAGCACTCCGGGGGATGAGCAGTTCTTC,CASTPGDEQFF,.,TRBV5-1,TRBJ2-1,.
TGCAGCGTGCATCAAGGTCAGGTCTATGGCTACACCTTC,CSVHQGQVYGYTF,.,TRBV29-1,TRBJ1-2,.
TGTGCCAGCAGCTTACTAAACACCATATATTTT,CASSLLNTIYF,.,TRBV7-2,TRBJ1-3,.
TGTGCCAGCAGTTTATATCTGGACAGAGCCGGGGAGCAGTTCTTC,CASSLYLDRAGEQFF,.,TRBV28,TRBJ2-1,.
TGTGCCAGCAGTTTGGGTACTAGCTGGGGCGGGGAGCTGTTTTTT,CASSLGTSWGGELFF,.,TRBV28,TRBJ2-2,.
TGTGCCAGCAGTTTCGCTAGCGGGAGTTTTTCTGGGGCCAACGTCCTGACTTTC,CASSFASGSFSGANVLTF,.,TRBV28,TRBJ2-6,TRBD2
TGTGCCAGCAGTTTATCCCGACCTCAGGAATATAATTCACCCCTCCACTTT,CASSLSRPQEYNSPLHF,.,TRBV27,TRBJ1-6,.
TGCGCCAGCAGCTTGGCAGCGGGGAACCACGAGCAGTACTTC,CASSLAAGNHEQYF,.,TRBV5-1,TRBJ2-7,TRBD2
TGTGCCAGCTCACCCCTAGCGGGAGGGCCAGGAGATACGCAGTATTTT,CASSPLAGGPGDTQYF,.,TRBV18,TRBJ2-3,TRBD2
TGTGCCACCTCGGCCGGGGAGCTGTTTTTT,CATSAGELFF,.,TRBV19,TRBJ2-2,.
TGTGCCGGACCTAGCTGGGGGAGGAGAACCGGGGAGCTGTTTTTT,CAGPSWGRRTGELFF,.,TRBV27,TRBJ2-2,.
TGTGCCAGCAGTCTCACAGGCGGGGAGCTGTTTTTT,CASSLTGGELFF,.,TRBV27,TRBJ2-2,.
TGTGCCAGCAGCCCCGGACTAGCGGGAGGGAACTACAATGAGCAGTTCTTC,CASSPGLAGGNYNEQFF,.,TRBV4-2,TRBJ2-1,TRBD2
TGTGCCAGCAGCTTCGGGACTAGCGGACTCACAGATACGCAGTATTTT,CASSFGTSGLTDTQYF,.,TRBV5-6,TRBJ2-3,TRBD2
TGCAGCGTTTGGGACAGGGCCGCCTACGAGCAGTACTTC,CSVWDRAAYEQYF,.,TRBV29-1,TRBJ2-7,TRBD1
TGTGCCAGCAGCTTGGGTCAGGGAAGGTACGAGCAGTACTTC,CASSLGQGRYEQYF,.,TRBV5-6,TRBJ2-7,.
TGTGCCCGCGGGACTGGTAGCACAGATAAGCAGTATTTT,CARGTGSTDKQYF,.,TRBV30,TRBJ2-3,.
TGTGCCAGCAGCCCCGGGACTAGCGGGGGTAATGAGCAGTTCTTC,CASSPGTSGGNEQFF,medium-sized,TRBV5-4,TRBJ2-1,TRBD2
TGTGCCAGCAGTTACTATGTGGGACTAGCGGAGACCCAGTACTTC,CASSYYVGLAETQYF,.,TRBV6-5,TRBJ2-5,TRBD2
TGCGCCAGCAGCCAAGATCCGCCAGGGGGTCTAGCTGAAAAACTGTTTTTT,CASSQDPPGGLAEKLFF,.,TRBV4-1,TRBJ1-4,TRBD1
TGCGCCAGCAGCCACGGACAGGGCCGTTGGCCTGAAGCTTTCTTT,CASSHGQGRWPEAFF,.,TRBV4-1,TRBJ1-1,TRBD1